The 27 T cell receptor beta chains listed next were all sequenced from one sample in a study of T cell changes during pregnancy in multiple sclerosis. Libraries were prepared by immunoSEQ multiplex PCR; TCRdb keeps only in-frame clonotypes and omits some of them. The sample has tens of thousands of clones, 92% seen once. The source was CD8+ T cells from peripheral blood mononuclear cells, collected before pregnancy. All receptors derive from a female donor with multiple sclerosis, enrolled in a pregnancy study.

This chain connects TRBV29-1 to TRBJ1-1; maybe TRBD1 (5 bases). V was cut by 7 bases and J by 7 bases, with 10 bases left in between. Germline values: CDR1 SQVTM, CDR2 ANQGSEA. This CDR3 is built from 10 residues. Written as DNA, the CDR3 is TGCAGCGCCCAGGGTAATGAAGCTTTCTTT. It is translated as CSAQGNEAFF.

V gene TRBV11-2 combines with J gene TRBJ1-2; D not resolved. The CDR3 spans 12 residues. With 3 bases removed from V and 8 bases from J, the gap between germline ends came to 10 bases. The germline CDR1 and CDR2 sequences are SGHAT and FQNNGV. CDR3 sequence reads: CASSFLTGGYTF. The DNA of the CDR3 is TGTGCCAGCAGCTTTTTGACGGGAGGCTACACCTTC.

This clone was observed once. The V call is TRBV28, the J call TRBJ2-5, with 12 bases matching TRBD1. The J call may be in error: the DNA end matches TRBJ2-7 better. The CDR3 totals 15 residues. Per germline, CDR1 MDHEN and CDR2 SYDVKM. In DNA, the CDR3 is TGTGCCAGCACCCCGGGCGGGACAGGGGGCAACGAGCAGTACTTC. It encodes CASTPGGTGGNEQYF.

The chain recombines TRBV6-5 with TRBJ2-7, with D perhaps TRBD1 (6 bases). Germline CDR1 is MNHEY and CDR2 is SVGAGI. The V and J ends lost 3 bases and 0 bases respectively, with 15 bases between them. The CDR3 covers 16 residues. CDR3 bases: TGTGCCAGCAGTTATTCGGCAGGGACAAACTCCTACGAGCAGTACTTC. Its protein product is CASSYSAGTNSYEQYF.

The chain is built from TRBV5-1 and TRBJ2-1; tentatively, D is TRBD1 (6 bases). CDR3 length: 12 amino acids. Germline CDR1 reads SGHRS; CDR2 reads YFSETQ. Between the trimmed V and J ends, which lost 7 bases and 6 bases, there was a span of 11 bases. In DNA, the CDR3 is TGCGCCAGCTCAGGACAGAGCAATGAGCAGTTCTTC. Protein product: CASSGQSNEQFF.

There are a few counts of this clone. This sequence joins TRBV23-1 and TRBJ2-7, with 7 bases identical to TRBD2. TRBV23-1 is an ORF, and what it does is uncertain. Germline trimming cut 5 bases from V and 0 bases from J; bases unmatched to any gene: 10. The CDR3 consists of 16 residues. CDR3 sequence (DNA): TGCGCCAGCAGTTACGGACTAGACAGAAGCTCCTACGAGCAGTACTTC. It is translated as CASSYGLDRSSYEQYF.

V and J are TRBV5-1 and TRBJ2-2; D is perhaps TRBD1 (6 bases). Germline V lookup: CDR1 SGHRS, CDR2 YFSETQ. The CDR3 runs 15 residues. The ends were cut back, 5 bases at V and 3 bases at J, with 14 bases in the middle. CDR3: CASRDDRIHTGELFF. The CDR3 coding sequence is TGCGCCAGCAGGGACGACAGGATCCACACCGGGGAGCTGTTTTTT.

The rearrangement uses TRBV19 and TRBJ1-6; 10 bases fit TRBD1. Germline CDR1 is LNHDA and CDR2 is SQIVND (reference sequence). J gave up 6 bases and V 1 base, and 3 bases lay outside the gene matches. CDR3 length: 16 amino acids. The DNA for the CDR3 is TGTGCCAGTAGTATAGTTCGGGACAGGGGTAATTCACCCCTCCACTTT. Protein product: CASSIVRDRGNSPLHF.

Only one count was recorded for this clone. The CDR3 sequence: CASSPTSGFSYNEQFF. The CDR3 coding sequence is TGTGCCAGCAGCCCGACTAGCGGGTTCTCCTACAATGAGCAGTTCTTC. V is TRBV7-9 and J is TRBJ2-1; 10 nucleotides match TRBD2. Germline V gene sequence: CDR1 SEHNR, CDR2 FQNEAQ (reference sequence). V dropped 5 bases and J dropped 0; count of bases not matched to a gene: 4. The CDR3 has 16 amino acids.

The chain employs TRBV5-6 and TRBJ2-1, with 7 bases identical to TRBD1. The germline CDR1 and CDR2 sequences are SGHDT and YYEEEE. V lost 7 bases to trimming and J lost 8 bases; unmatched junction nucleotides: 9. The CDR3 is 13 residues long. CDR3 DNA sequence: TGTGCCAGCTTTAGACAGGGTGGCTATGAGCAGTTCTTC. It yields the protein CASFRQGGYEQFF.

This chain joins TRBV7-2 and TRBJ1-6; 7 nucleotides match TRBD1. Germline CDR1 SGHTA, CDR2 FQGNSA. V dropped 1 base and J dropped 17; count of bases not matched to a gene: 2. The CDR3 has 11 amino acids. CDR3 sequence reads: CASSLGTGIHF. The CDR3 coding sequence is TGTGCCAGCAGCTTAGGGACAGGAATCCACTTT.

The chain combines TRBV27 with TRBJ2-1, with a weak D call TRBD2 (6 bases). The CDR3 covers 16 residues. The germline CDR1 and CDR2 sequences are MNHEY and SMNVEV (reference sequence). The V gene lost 2 bases and the J gene lost 3 bases, with 14 bases spanning the gap. The CDR3 region is CASSLEGSGLYNEQFF. CDR3 coding DNA: TGTGCCAGCAGTTTAGAGGGTAGCGGACTCTACAATGAGCAGTTCTTC.

The chain couples TRBV4-1 to TRBJ2-3; TRBD1 aligns across 9 bases. V gave up 0 bases and J gave up 3 bases; unmatched junction bases: 10. CDR3 length: 18 amino acids. Germline loops: CDR1 MGHRA, CDR2 YSYEKL. The CDR3 DNA reads as TGCGCCAGCAGCCAAGAGGTTCCTAGGACAGGGGAAACAGATACGCAGTATTTT. Translating gives CASSQEVPRTGETDTQYF.

The chain combines TRBV4-1 with TRBJ2-7; TRBD1 agrees at 7 bases. V lost 2 bases to trimming and J lost 1 base; unmatched junction nucleotides: 5. This CDR3 is 15 amino acids long. Germline V lookup: CDR1 MGHRA, CDR2 YSYEKL. CDR3 bases: TGCGCCAGCAGCCAACGACAGGGATCATCCTACGAGCAGTACTTC. This translates into CASSQRQGSSYEQYF.

The rearrangement links TRBV7-9 to TRBJ2-3; 8 bases are a match to TRBD2. Germline V lookup: CDR1 SEHNR, CDR2 FQNEAQ (reference sequence). V gave up 2 bases and J gave up 1 base; unmatched junction bases: 11. The length of the CDR3 is 18 residues. The CDR3 DNA follows: TGTGCCAGCAGCTTAACGGGGGGGCCTCTCTCTGGCACAGATACGCAGTATTTT. Amino acid sequence: CASSLTGGPLSGTDTQYF.

V and J are TRBV5-6 and TRBJ2-6; D perhaps matches TRBD2 (5 bases). Trimming stripped 0 bases from V and 0 bases from J, with 13 bases between. Germline V gene data show CDR1 as SGHDT and CDR2 as YYEEEE. The CDR3 totals 18 residues. The CDR3 is CASSLVSGIGSGANVLTF. The CDR3 nucleotides are TGTGCCAGCAGCTTGGTTTCGGGAATTGGCTCTGGGGCCAACGTCCTGACTTTC.

The rearrangement links TRBV7-8 to TRBJ1-2; 7 bases are shared with TRBD1. This CDR3 spans 14 amino acids. Unmatched junction bases numbered 14, after V lost 5 bases and J lost 11 bases. Germline CDR1 is SGHVS and CDR2 is FQNEAQ. This CDR3 is CASSPNPRQGGYTF. In nucleotides, the CDR3 is TGTGCCAGCAGCCCGAACCCTCGACAGGGTGGATACACCTTC.

The chain uses TRBV11-2 and TRBJ1-3; 8 nucleotides match TRBD1. This CDR3 comprises 16 residues. With 0 bases clipped from V and 4 bases from J, the junction kept 5 bases outside the gene matches. Germline values: CDR1 SGHAT, CDR2 FQNNGV. The CDR3 reads CASSLEQGAHGNTIYF. As DNA, the CDR3 is TGTGCCAGCAGCTTAGAGCAGGGGGCGCACGGAAACACCATATATTTT.

In this sample, this clone turned up a few times. The rearrangement uses TRBV29-1 and TRBJ1-1, with unresolved D. The CDR3 is made up of 11 amino acids. V lost 3 bases and J 1 base, leaving 3 bases between the germline ends. Germline CDR1 reads SQVTM; CDR2 reads ANQGSEA. The CDR3, as DNA: TGCAGCGTTGAGGCGAACACTGAAGCTTTCTTT. It encodes CSVEANTEAFF.

V is TRBV14 and J is TRBJ2-1; possibly TRBD2 for D (5 bases). Germline CDR1 SGHDN, CDR2 FVKESK. V was cut by 0 bases and J by 0 bases, with 12 bases left in between. The CDR3 extends over 17 amino acids. CDR3 sequence reads: CASSQDRPGYSYNEQFF. CDR3 in DNA: TGTGCCAGCAGCCAAGATCGACCGGGATACTCCTACAATGAGCAGTTCTTC.

The genes are TRBV19 and TRBJ1-5; D is possibly TRBD1 (6 bases). CDR3 length: 16 residues. Trimming removed 8 bases at V and 0 bases at J, with 17 bases between. Per germline, CDR1 LNHDA and CDR2 SQIVND (reference sequence). The DNA of the CDR3 is TGTGCCAGTTCCCCGTTACAGGGCCCTAGCAATCAGCCCCAGCATTTT. This translates into CASSPLQGPSNQPQHF.

The V call is TRBV9, the J call TRBJ1-1, with 7 bases identical to TRBD1. CDR1 is SGDLS, CDR2 YYNGEE, per germline. This CDR3 is built from 15 residues. V shed 3 bases, J shed 0 bases, and the junction held 5 bases outside the gene matches. The CDR3: CASSARTGVNTEAFF. CDR3 DNA: TGTGCCAGCAGCGCCCGGACAGGAGTGAACACTGAAGCTTTCTTT.

This clone appeared a single time. The rearrangement joins TRBV4-1 to TRBJ1-4, with 10 bases that match TRBD1. The length of the CDR3 is 15 residues. V lost 3 bases, J lost 7 bases, and 5 bases stayed unmatched. CDR1 MGHRA and CDR2 YSYEKL come from the germline V gene. The CDR3, as DNA: TGCGCCAGCAGCCACCTGGACAGGGGGATTGAAAAACTGTTTTTT. Encoded protein: CASSHLDRGIEKLFF.

This clone was counted between two and nine times. This CDR3 reads CSVGAADMYDGYTF. CDR3 DNA sequence: TGCAGCGTTGGAGCGGCGGATATGTATGATGGCTACACCTTC. This chain joins TRBV29-1 and TRBJ1-2; D call uncertain. Germline CDR1 SQVTM, CDR2 ANQGSEA. The CDR3 sequence is 14 residues long. The V end lost 4 bases, the J end lost 6 bases, and 18 bases lay between the germline ends.

By its share, this clone is medium-sized (0.01 to 0.1%). The chain combines TRBV6-6 with TRBJ2-3; D not resolved. CDR1 and CDR2 from the germline V gene are MNHNY and SVGAGI (reference sequence). The CDR3 sequence is 14 residues long. Trimming shortened V by 2 bases and J by 1 base, and 7 bases separated the two germline ends. The CDR3 loop is CASSYVEGTDTQYF. DNA for the CDR3: TGTGCCAGCAGTTACGTTGAGGGCACAGATACGCAGTATTTT.

V and J are TRBV6-5 and TRBJ2-5; 11 bases map to TRBD1. The J call is doubtful: the DNA matches TRBJ2-7 better. The V gene's germline CDR1 is MNHEY and CDR2 SVGAGI. This CDR3 region has 15 residues. The CDR3 loop is CASSYGTGGSYEQYF. CDR3 sequence (DNA): TGTGCCAGCAGTTATGGGACAGGGGGATCCTACGAGCAGTACTTC.

The rearrangement joins TRBV2 to TRBJ2-5, with 8 bases matching TRBD2. V trimming: 2 bases; J trimming: 5 bases; junction bases outside the gene matches: 1. The CDR3 contains 13 residues. Germline CDR1 is SNHLY and CDR2 is FYNNEI. The CDR3 nucleotides read TGTGCCAGCAGTGAACGACTAGCGGAGACCCAGTACTTC. Translating it yields CASSERLAETQYF.